This TCR beta chain was recorded in a study of patients and donors after allogeneic stem cell transplantation. The CDR3 has 12 amino acids. CDR1 is GTSNPN and CDR2 is SVGIG in the germline V gene (reference sequence). V was shortened by 5 bases and J by 4 bases, with 11 bases between the two germline ends. In TCRdb, the RT-PCR reads were re-called with MiXCR into one record per CDR3 protein. The data show about 960,000 distinct CDR3 sequences, more than 15% seen once. The rearrangement links TRBV30 to TRBJ1-2, with D unresolved. The sequencing input was blood, either unsorted or a sorted T cell fraction (not recorded which). The TCR originated in a human donor who was either an allogeneic HSCT recipient or a stem cell or donor lymphocyte infusion donor (not recorded which). It is not recorded whose cells these are; they may come from a transplant donor. This CDR3 is CAWGRLLYGYTF. CDR3 coding DNA: TGTGCCTGGGGACGGTTACTCTATGGCTACACCTTC. Based on the CDR3 plus reference TRBV30 and TRBJ1-2, the full variable domain is SQTIHQWPATLVQPVGSPLSLECTVEGTSNPNLYWYRQAAGRGLQLLFYSVGIGQISSEVPQNLSASRPQDRQFILSSKKLLLSDSGFYLCAWGRLLYGYTFGSGTRLTVV.